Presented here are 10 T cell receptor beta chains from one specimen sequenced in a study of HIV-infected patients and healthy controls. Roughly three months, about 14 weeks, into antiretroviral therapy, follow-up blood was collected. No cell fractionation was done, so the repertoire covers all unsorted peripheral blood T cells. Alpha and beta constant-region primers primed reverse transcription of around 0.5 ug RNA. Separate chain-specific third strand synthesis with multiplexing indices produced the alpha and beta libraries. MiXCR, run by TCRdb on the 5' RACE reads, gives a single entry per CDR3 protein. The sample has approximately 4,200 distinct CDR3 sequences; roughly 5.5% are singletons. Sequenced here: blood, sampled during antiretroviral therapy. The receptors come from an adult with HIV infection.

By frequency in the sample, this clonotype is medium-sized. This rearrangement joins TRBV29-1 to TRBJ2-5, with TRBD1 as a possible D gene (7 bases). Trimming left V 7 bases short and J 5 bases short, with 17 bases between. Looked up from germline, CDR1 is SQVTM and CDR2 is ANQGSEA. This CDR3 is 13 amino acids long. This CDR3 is CSAARGAQETQYF. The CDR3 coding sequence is TGCAGCGCCGCCAGGGGGGCTCAGGAGACCCAGTACTTC.

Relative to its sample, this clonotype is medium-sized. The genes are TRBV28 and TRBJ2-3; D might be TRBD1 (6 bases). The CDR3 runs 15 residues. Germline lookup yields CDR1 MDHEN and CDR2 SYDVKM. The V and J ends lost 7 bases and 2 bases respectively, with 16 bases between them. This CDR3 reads CASTYPGQVTDTQYF. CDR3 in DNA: TGTGCCAGCACTTATCCGGGACAAGTCACAGATACGCAGTATTTT.

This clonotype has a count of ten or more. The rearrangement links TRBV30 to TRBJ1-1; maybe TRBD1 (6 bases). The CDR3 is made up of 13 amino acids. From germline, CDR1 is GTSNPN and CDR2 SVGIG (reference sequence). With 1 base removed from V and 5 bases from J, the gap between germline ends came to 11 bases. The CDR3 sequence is CAWSERGFTEAFF. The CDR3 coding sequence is TGTGCCTGGAGTGAGAGGGGGTTTACTGAAGCTTTCTTT.

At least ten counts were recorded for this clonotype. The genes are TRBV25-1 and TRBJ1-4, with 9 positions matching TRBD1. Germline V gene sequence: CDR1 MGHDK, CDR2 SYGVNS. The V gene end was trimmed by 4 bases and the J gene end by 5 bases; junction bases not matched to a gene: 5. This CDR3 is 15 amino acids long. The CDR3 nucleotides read TGTGCCAGCAGTGGCACCGGGACAGGGAATGAAAAACTGTTTTTT. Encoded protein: CASSGTGTGNEKLFF.

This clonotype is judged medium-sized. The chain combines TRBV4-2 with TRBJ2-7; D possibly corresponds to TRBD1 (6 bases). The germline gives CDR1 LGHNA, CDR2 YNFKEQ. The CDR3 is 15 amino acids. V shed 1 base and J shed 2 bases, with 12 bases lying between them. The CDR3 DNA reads TGTGCCAGCAGCCAAGCCCCGGACAGTCCCTACGAGCAGTACTTC. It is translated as CASSQAPDSPYEQYF.

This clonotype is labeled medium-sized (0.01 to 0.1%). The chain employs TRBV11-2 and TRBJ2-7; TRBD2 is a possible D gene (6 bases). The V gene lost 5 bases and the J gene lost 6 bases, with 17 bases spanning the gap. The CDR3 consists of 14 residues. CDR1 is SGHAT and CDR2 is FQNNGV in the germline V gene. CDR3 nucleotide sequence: TGTGCCAGCAGCCCCCTGGAGGCCGGGAGCGAGCAGTACTTC. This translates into CASSPLEAGSEQYF.

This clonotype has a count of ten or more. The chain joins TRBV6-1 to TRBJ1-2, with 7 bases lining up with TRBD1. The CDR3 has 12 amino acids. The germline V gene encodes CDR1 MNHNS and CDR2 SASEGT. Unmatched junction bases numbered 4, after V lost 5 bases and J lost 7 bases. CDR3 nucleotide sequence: TGTGCCAGCAGTTCGCAGGGGGGTGGCTACACCTTC. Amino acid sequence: CASSSQGGGYTF.

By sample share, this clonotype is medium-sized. The CDR3 protein is CASSLGHTEAFF. As DNA, the CDR3 is TGTGCCAGCAGCTTGGGGCACACTGAAGCTTTCTTT. The chain combines TRBV5-6 with TRBJ1-1; the D is unclear. V lost 0 bases and J lost 3, with 3 bases in between. The V gene's germline CDR1 is SGHDT and CDR2 YYEEEE. The CDR3 has 12 residues.

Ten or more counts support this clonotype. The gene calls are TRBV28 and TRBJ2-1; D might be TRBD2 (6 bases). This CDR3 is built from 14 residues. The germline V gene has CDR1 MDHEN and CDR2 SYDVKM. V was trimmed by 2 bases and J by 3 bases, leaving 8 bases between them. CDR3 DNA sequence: TGTGCCAGCAGTTTAGTGGGAGGCTACAATGAGCAGTTCTTC. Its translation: CASSLVGGYNEQFF.

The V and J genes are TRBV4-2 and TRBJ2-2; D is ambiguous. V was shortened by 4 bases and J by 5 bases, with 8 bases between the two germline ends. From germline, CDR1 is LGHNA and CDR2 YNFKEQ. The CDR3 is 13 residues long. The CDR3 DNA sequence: TGTGCCAGCAGCCGGCCCGAGACCGGGGAGCTGTTTTTT. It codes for CASSRPETGELFF.